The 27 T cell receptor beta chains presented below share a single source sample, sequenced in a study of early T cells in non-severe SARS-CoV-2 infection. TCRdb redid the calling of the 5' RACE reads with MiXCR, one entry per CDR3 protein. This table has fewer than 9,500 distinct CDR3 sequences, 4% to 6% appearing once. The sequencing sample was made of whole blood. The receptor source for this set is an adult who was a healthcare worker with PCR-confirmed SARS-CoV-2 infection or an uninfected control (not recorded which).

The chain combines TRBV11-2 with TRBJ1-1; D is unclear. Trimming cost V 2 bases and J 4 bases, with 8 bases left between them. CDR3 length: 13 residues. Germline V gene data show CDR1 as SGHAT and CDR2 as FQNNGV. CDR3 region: CASSLNRGTEAFF. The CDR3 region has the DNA TGTGCCAGCAGCTTAAATCGAGGCACTGAAGCTTTCTTT.

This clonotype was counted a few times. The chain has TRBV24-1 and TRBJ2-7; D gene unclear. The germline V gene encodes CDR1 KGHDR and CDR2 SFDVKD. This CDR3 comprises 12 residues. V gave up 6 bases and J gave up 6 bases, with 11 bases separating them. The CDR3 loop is CATSPGFSEQYF. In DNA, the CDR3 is TGTGCCACCAGTCCGGGTTTCAGCGAGCAGTACTTC.

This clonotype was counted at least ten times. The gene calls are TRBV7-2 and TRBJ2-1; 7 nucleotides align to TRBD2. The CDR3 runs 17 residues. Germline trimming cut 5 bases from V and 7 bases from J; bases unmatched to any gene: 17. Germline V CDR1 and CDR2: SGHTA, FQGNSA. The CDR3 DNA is TGTGCCAGCAGCCCTTACGTTCGAGGGAGGGCCGGTAATGAGCAGTTCTTC. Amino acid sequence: CASSPYVRGRAGNEQFF.

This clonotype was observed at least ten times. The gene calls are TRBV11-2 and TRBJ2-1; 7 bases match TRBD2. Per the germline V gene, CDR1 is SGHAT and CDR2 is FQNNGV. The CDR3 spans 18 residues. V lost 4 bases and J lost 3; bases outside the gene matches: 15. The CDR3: CASSSRTRNVGNYNEQFF. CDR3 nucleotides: TGTGCCAGCAGCTCGCGGACTAGAAACGTGGGGAACTACAATGAGCAGTTCTTC.

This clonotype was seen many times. CDR3 residues: CASSEGYVGTDTQYF. CDR3 DNA sequence: TGTGCCAGCAGCGAAGGGTATGTGGGCACAGATACGCAGTATTTT. The chain has TRBV5-8 and TRBJ2-3; D unresolved. The length of the CDR3 is 15 residues. The V end lost 4 bases, the J end lost 1 base, and 13 bases lay between the germline ends. CDR1 SGHTS and CDR2 YDEGEE come from the germline V gene.

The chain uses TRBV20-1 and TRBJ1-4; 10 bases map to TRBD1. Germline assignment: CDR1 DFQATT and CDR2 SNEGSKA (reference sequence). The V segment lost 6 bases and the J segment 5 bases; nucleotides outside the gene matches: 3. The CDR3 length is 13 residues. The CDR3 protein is CSALGQGNEKLFF. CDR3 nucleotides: TGCAGTGCCCTGGGACAGGGGAATGAAAAACTGTTTTTT.

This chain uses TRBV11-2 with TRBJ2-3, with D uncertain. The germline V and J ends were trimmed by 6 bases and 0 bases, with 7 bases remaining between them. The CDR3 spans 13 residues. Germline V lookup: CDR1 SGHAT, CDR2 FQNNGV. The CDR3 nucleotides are TGTGCCAGCAGACTGACGAGCACAGATACGCAGTATTTT. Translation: CASRLTSTDTQYF.

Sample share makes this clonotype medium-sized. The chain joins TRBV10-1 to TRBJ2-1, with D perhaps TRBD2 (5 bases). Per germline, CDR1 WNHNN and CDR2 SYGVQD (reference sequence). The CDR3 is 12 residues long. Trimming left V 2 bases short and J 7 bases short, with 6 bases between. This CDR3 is CASSERRNEQFF. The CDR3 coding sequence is TGCGCCAGCAGTGAGCGGAGGAATGAGCAGTTCTTC.

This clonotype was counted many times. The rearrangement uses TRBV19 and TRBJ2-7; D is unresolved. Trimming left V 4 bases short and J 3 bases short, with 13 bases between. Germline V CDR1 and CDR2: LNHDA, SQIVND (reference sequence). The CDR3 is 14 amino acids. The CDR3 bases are TGTGCCAGTAGTACGGACCTTCTGGACTACGAGCAGTACTTC. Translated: CASSTDLLDYEQYF.

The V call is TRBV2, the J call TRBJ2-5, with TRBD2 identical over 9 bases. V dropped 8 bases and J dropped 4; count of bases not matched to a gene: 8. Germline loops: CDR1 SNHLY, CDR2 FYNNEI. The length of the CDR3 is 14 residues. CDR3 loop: CASVSGRGLETQYF. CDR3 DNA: TGTGCCAGCGTTAGCGGGAGAGGACTAGAGACCCAGTACTTC.

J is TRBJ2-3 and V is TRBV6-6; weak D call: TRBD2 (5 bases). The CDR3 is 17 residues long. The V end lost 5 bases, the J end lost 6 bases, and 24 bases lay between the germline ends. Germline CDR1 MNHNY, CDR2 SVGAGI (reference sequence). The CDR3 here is CASSGNILAPRWDTQYF. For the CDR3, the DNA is TGTGCCAGCAGTGGGAACATCCTAGCACCGCGGTGGGATACGCAGTATTTT.

The CDR3 loop reads CASSLDGSITDTQYF. CDR3 nucleotides: TGTGCCAGCAGCTTAGATGGCAGCATCACAGATACGCAGTATTTT. V gene TRBV7-2 combines with J gene TRBJ2-3; no clear D gene. Trimming cost V 1 base and J 2 bases, with 10 bases left between them. The CDR3 covers 15 residues. The germline V gene encodes CDR1 SGHTA and CDR2 FQGNSA.

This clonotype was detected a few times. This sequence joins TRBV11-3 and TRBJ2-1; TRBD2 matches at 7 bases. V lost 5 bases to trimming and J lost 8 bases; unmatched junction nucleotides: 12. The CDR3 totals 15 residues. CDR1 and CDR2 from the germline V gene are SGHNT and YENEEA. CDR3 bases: TGTGCCAGCAGCAGACGGACTACTCGGGGGGATGAGCAGTTCTTC. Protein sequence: CASSRRTTRGDEQFF.

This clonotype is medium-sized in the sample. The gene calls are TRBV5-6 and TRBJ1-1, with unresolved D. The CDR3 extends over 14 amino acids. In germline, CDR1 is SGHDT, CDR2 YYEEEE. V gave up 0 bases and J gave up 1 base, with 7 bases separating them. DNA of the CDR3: TGTGCCAGCAGCTTGGTGGGCAGGAACACTGAAGCTTTCTTT. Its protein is CASSLVGRNTEAFF.

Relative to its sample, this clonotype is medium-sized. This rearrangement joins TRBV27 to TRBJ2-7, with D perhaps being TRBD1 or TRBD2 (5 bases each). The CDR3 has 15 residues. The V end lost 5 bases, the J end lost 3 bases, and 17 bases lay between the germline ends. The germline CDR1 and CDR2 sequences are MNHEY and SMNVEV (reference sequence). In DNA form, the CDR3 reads TGTGCCAGCAGTCGGACTGCCTCGGGGCTCTACGAGCAGTACTTC. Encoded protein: CASSRTASGLYEQYF.

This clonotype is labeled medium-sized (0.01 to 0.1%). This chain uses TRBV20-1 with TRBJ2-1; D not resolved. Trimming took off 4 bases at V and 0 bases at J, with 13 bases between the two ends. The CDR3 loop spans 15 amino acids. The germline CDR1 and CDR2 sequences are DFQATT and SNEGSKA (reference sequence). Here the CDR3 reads CSAIHRSRSYNEQFF. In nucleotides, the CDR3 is TGCAGTGCTATCCACCGATCCCGCTCCTACAATGAGCAGTTCTTC.

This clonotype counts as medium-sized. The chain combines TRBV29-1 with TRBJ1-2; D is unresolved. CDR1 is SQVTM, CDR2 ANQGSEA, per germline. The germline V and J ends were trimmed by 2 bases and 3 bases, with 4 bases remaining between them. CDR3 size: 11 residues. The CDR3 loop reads CSVEWDYGYTF. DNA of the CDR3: TGCAGCGTTGAATGGGACTATGGCTACACCTTC.

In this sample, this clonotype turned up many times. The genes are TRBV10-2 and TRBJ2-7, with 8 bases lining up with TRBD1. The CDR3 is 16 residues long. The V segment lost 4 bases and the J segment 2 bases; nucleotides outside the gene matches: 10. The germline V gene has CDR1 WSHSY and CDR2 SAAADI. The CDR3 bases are TGCGCCAGCAGTGCACACGGGACAGGCATAACCTACGAGCAGTACTTC. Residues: CASSAHGTGITYEQYF.

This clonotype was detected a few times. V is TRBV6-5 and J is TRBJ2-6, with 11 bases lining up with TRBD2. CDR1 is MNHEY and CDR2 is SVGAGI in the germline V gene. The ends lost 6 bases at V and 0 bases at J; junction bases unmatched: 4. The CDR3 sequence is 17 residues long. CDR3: CASSPSGGNSGANVLTF. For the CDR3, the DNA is TGTGCCAGCAGCCCTAGCGGGGGGAACTCTGGGGCCAACGTCCTGACTTTC.

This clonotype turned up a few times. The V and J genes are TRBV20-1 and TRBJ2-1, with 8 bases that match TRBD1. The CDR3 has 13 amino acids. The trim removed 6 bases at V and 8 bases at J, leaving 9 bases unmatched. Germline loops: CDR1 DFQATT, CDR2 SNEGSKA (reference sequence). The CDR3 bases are TGCAGTGCCAGATACATACAGGGGGATGAGCAGTTCTTC. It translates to CSARYIQGDEQFF.

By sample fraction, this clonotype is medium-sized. The CDR3 loop reads CSVGTGKGGGYTF. The CDR3 nucleotides read TGCAGCGTGGGAACAGGGAAAGGAGGGGGCTACACCTTC. V is TRBV29-1 and J is TRBJ1-2; possibly TRBD1 for D (6 bases). The germline V gene has CDR1 SQVTM and CDR2 ANQGSEA. This CDR3 is 13 amino acids long. Trimming left V 6 bases short and J 8 bases short, with 19 bases between.

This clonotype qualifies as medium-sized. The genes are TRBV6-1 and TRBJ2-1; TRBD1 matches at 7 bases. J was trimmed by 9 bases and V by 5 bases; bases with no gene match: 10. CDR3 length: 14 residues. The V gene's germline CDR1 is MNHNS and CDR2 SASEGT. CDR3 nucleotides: TGTGCCAGCAGTAGCCACCAGGGGGTTAGTGAGCAGTTCTTC. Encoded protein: CASSSHQGVSEQFF.

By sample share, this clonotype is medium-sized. The DNA for the CDR3 is TGTGCCAGCAGTCCCCTAGCGGGAGGGCCGAAAGAGACCCAGTACTTC. Translating gives CASSPLAGGPKETQYF. This chain joins TRBV6-6 and TRBJ2-5; 12 nucleotides agree with TRBD2. Germline V gene data show CDR1 as MNHNY and CDR2 as SVGAGI (reference sequence). After removal of 5 bases from V and 3 bases from J, the junction contained 7 bases not matched to a gene. This CDR3 is 16 amino acids long.

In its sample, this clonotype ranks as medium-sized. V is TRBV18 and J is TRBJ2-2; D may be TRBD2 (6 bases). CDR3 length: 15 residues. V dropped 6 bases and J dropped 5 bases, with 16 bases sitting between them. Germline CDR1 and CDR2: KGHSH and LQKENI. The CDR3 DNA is TGTGCCAGCTCGCCCGGGGGACGGACGACCGGGGAGCTGTTTTTT. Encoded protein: CASSPGGRTTGELFF.

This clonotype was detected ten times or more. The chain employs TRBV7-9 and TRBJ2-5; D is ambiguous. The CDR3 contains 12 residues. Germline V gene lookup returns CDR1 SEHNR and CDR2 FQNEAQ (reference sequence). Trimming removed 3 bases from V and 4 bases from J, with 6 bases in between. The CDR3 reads CASSFQAETQYF. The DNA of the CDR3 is TGTGCCAGCAGCTTTCAGGCAGAGACCCAGTACTTC. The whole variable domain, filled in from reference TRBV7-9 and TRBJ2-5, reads DTGVSQNPRHKITKRGQNVTFRCDPISEHNRLYWYRQTLGQGPEFLTYFQNEAQLEKSRLLSDRFSAERPKGSFSTLEIQRTEQGDSAMYLCASSFQAETQYFGPGTRLLVL.

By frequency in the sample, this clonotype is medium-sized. As DNA, the CDR3 is TGCGCCAGCAGCCAAGGGGCAGCCTTTATCTCTGGAAACACCATATATTTT. Amino acids: CASSQGAAFISGNTIYF. This chain joins TRBV4-3 and TRBJ1-3; D is uncertain. This CDR3 contains 17 residues. Germline CDR1 and CDR2: LGHNA and YSLEER. V lost 1 base, J lost 0 bases, and 13 bases lay in between.

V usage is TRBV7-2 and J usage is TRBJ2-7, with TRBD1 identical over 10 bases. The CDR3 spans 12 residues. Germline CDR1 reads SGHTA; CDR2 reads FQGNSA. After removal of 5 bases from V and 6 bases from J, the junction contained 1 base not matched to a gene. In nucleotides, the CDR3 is TGTGCCAGCAGCCGGGACAGGGGCGAGCAGTACTTC. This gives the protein CASSRDRGEQYF. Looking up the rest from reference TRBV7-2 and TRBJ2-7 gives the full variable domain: GAGVSQSPSNKVTEKGKDVELRCDPISGHTALYWYRQSLGQGLEFLIYFQGNSAPDKSGLPSDRFSAERTGGSVSTLTIQRTQQEDSAVYLCASSRDRGEQYFGPGTRLTVT.